The T cell receptor (beta chain) described here comes from a study of T-cell reconstitution after alpha-beta-depleted transplantation in children. This CDR3 is 15 amino acids long. V lost 3 bases, J lost 6 bases, and 15 bases lay in between. Unique molecular identifiers were used to barcode this TCRbeta library. From the PCR reads, TCRdb called clonotypes with MiXCR, one entry per CDR3 protein. The sample carries 700,000 to 950,000 distinct CDR3 sequences, 16% recorded once. The chain links TRBV12-3 or TRBV12-4 to TRBJ1-5, with a tentative D call TRBD1 (6 bases). The sequenced sample was PBMCs, mostly from graft donor cells, obtained 360 days after TCRalphabeta/CD19-depleted stem cell transplant. The sequence was obtained from a male patient aged 10 to 17 who had a stem cell transplant for acute lymphoblastic leukemia, so the T cells may come from the graft donor. The CDR3 spells CASSLIGGLVQPQHF. CDR3 DNA: TGTGCCAGCAGTTTGATTGGGGGGCTTGTTCAGCCCCAGCATTTT.